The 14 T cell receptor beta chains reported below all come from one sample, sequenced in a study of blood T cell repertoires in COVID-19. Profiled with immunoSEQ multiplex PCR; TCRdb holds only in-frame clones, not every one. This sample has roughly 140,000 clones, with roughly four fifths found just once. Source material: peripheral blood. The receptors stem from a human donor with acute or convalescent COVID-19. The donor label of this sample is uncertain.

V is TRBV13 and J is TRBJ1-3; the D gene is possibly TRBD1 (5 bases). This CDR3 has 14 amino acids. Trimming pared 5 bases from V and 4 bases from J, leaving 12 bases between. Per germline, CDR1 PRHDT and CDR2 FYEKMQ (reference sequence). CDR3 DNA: TGTGCCAGCAGCCAAGGGGTATCCGGAAACACCATATATTTT. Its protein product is CASSQGVSGNTIYF.

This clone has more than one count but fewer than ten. The CDR3 protein is CASSQTNNGGNTIYF. The CDR3 region has the DNA TGCGCCAGCAGCCAGACCAATAACGGGGGAAACACCATATATTTT. V and J are TRBV4-1 and TRBJ1-3; the D is unclear. This CDR3 has 15 residues. Germline V gives CDR1 MGHRA, CDR2 YSYEKL. Trimming stripped 3 bases from V and 4 bases from J, with 13 bases between.

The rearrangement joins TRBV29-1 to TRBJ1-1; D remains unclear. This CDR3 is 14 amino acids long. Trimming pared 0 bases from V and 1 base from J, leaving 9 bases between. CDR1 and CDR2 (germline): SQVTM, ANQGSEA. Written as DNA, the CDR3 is TGCAGCGTTGAAGATCTAAACCGGAACACTGAAGCTTTCTTT. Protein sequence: CSVEDLNRNTEAFF. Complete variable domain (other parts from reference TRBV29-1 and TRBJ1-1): SAVISQKPSRDICQRGTSLTIQCQVDSQVTMMFWYRQQPGQSLTLIATANQGSEATYESGFVIDKFPISRPNLTFSTLTVSNMSPEDSSIYLCSVEDLNRNTEAFFGQGTRLTVV.

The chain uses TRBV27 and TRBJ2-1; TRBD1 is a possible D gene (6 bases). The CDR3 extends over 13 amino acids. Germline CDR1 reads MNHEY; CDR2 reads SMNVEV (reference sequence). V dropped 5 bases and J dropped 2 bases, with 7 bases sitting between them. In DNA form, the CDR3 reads TGTGCCAGCAGTGGACAGCCCTACAATGAGCAGTTCTTC. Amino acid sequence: CASSGQPYNEQFF.

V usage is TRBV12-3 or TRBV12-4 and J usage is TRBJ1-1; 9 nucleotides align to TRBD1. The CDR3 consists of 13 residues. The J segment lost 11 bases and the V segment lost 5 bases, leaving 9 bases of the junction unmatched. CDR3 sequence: CASSTGTGIEAFF. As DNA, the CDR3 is TGTGCCAGCAGTACCGGGACAGGGATTGAGGCTTTCTTT.

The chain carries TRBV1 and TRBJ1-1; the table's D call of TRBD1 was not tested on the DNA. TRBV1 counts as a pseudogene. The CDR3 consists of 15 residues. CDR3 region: CTSSQDTPDRGEAFF. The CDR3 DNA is TGCACCAGCAGCCAAGATACCCCGGACAGGGGTGAAGCTTTCTTT.

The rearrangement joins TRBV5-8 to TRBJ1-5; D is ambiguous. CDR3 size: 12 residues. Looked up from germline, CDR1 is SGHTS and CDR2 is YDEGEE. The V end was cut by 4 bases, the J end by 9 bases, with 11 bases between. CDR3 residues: CASSPSVAPQHF. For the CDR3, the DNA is TGTGCCAGCAGCCCCTCGGTCGCGCCCCAGCATTTT.

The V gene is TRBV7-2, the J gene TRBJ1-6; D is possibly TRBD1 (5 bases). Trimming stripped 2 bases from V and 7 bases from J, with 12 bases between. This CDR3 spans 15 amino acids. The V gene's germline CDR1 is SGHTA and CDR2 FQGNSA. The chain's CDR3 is CASSLPGRRNSPLHF. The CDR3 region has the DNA TGTGCCAGCAGCTTACCAGGGAGGCGGAATTCACCCCTCCACTTT.

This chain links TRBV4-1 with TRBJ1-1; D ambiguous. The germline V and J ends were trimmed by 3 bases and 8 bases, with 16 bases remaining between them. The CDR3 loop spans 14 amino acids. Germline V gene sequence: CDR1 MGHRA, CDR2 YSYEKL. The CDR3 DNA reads TGCGCCAGCAGCCAGAGTAGCCTAATTCAAGAAGCTTTCTTT. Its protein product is CASSQSSLIQEAFF.

For the CDR3, the DNA is TGTGCCAGCAGTAACCAACCAACAGGGTCCGGGGAGCTGTTTTTT. Its translation: CASSNQPTGSGELFF. The genes are TRBV6-5 and TRBJ2-2; D perhaps matches TRBD1 (6 bases). The CDR3 consists of 15 residues. Trimming left V 5 bases short and J 6 bases short, with 16 bases between. Per the germline V gene, CDR1 is MNHEY and CDR2 is SVGAGI.

Here the CDR3 reads CASSDSGTVFEAFF. The CDR3 DNA is TGTGCCAGCAGCGACTCCGGGACAGTTTTTGAAGCTTTCTTT. This chain uses TRBV2 with TRBJ1-1; 7 bases match TRBD1. Germline CDR1 is SNHLY and CDR2 is FYNNEI. The V and J ends lost 6 bases and 7 bases, in that order; junction bases with no gene match: 11. The CDR3 has 14 residues.

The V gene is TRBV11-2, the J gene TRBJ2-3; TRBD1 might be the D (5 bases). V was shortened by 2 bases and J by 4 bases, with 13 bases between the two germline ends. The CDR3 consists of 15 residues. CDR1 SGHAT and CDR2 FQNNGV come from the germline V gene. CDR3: CASSLNLDTADTQYF. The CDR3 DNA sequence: TGTGCCAGCAGCTTAAATTTGGACACCGCAGATACGCAGTATTTT.

The CDR3: CAWSAFRGGNTIYF. CDR3 DNA sequence: TGTGCCTGGAGTGCCTTCCGGGGGGGAAACACCATATATTTT. The V and J genes are TRBV30 and TRBJ1-3; D might be TRBD1 (5 bases). Per germline, CDR1 GTSNPN and CDR2 SVGIG (reference sequence). This CDR3 region has 14 residues. V lost 1 base and J 4 bases, leaving 11 bases between the germline ends.

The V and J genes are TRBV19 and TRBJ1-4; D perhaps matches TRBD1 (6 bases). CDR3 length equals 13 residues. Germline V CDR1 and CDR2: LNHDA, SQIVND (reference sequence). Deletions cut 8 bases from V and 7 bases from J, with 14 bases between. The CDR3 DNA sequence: TGTGCCAGTCGCCGAGGACAGACTGAAAAACTGTTTTTT. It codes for CASRRGQTEKLFF. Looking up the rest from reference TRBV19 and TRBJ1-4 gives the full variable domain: DGGITQSPKYLFRKEGQNVTLSCEQNLNHDAMYWYRQDPGQGLRLIYYSQIVNDFQKGDIAEGYSVSREKKESFPLTVTSAQKNPTAFYLCASRRGQTEKLFFGSGTQLSVL.